The clone carrying this T cell receptor beta chain was counted a single time. The antigen remains unidentified. These data are taken from a study of identical twins. This CDR3 contains 14 residues. V was cut by 1 base and J by 8 bases, with 13 bases left in between. General observations from the study: Low generation probability was overrepresented in out-of-frame alpha sequences shared by twins. Twins' surplus sharing was weaker for beta out-of-frame sequences. Conclusions came from cross-sectional statistical analysis, not from following the same donors. Insertions were fewer in abundant cord blood beta clonotypes, whereas memory repertoires showed none of this pattern.

Using its own MiXCR run on the 5' RACE reads, TCRdb lists one record per CDR3 protein. Of 750,000 to 950,000 distinct CDR3 sequences in the sample, about 12% were seen once. The same data also went into a second study, on yellow fever vaccine responses in identical twins.

The source material was PBMCs. This clonotype was sampled from a young woman in good health. V usage is TRBV12-3 or TRBV12-4 and J usage is TRBJ2-3; D is ambiguous. The CDR3 DNA is TGTGCCAGCAGTTTAGAACCGGGCGGTTTTACGCAGTATTTT. Translation gives CASSLEPGGFTQYF.